The 30 T cell receptor beta chains below all came from one sample that was sequenced in a study of blood T cell repertoires in COVID-19. Using immunoSEQ multiplex PCR, the repertoire was profiled, and TCRdb retains in-frame clones only, with some absent. The table has about 350,000 clones, 80% to 90% seen once. Sequencing used PBMCs or T cells enriched from blood (not recorded which). The receptors stem from a woman younger than 45 who had recovered from COVID-19.

The chain employs TRBV28 and TRBJ1-1; TRBD1 matches 7 bases. The CDR3 loop spans 14 amino acids. Unmatched junction bases numbered 8, after V lost 6 bases and J lost 4 bases. In germline, CDR1 is MDHEN, CDR2 SYDVKM. The CDR3 region is CASSVAGGGTEAFF. CDR3 DNA sequence: TGTGCCAGCAGCGTCGCAGGGGGAGGCACTGAAGCTTTCTTT.

This sequence joins TRBV3-1 (or the pseudogene TRBV3-2) and TRBJ2-2; D unclear. The CDR3 sequence is 16 residues long. Germline V gives CDR1 LGHDT, CDR2 YNNKEL (reference sequence). V was clipped by 0 bases and J by 5 bases, with 13 bases between them. The CDR3 sequence is CASSQETPSRTGELFF. The CDR3 region has the DNA TGTGCCAGCAGCCAAGAAACCCCCTCGAGGACCGGGGAGCTGTTTTTT.

V usage is TRBV29-1 and J usage is TRBJ1-1, with D perhaps matching TRBD1 (6 bases). In germline, CDR1 is SQVTM, CDR2 ANQGSEA. V was cut by 5 bases and J by 4 bases, with 20 bases left in between. This CDR3 is 15 amino acids long. In DNA, the CDR3 is TGCAGCGTTCAGGGGAGCAGGGACGGCAGCACTGAAGCTTTCTTT. This encodes CSVQGSRDGSTEAFF. The full variable domain, with the rest looked up from reference TRBV29-1 and TRBJ1-1, is SAVISQKPSRDICQRGTSLTIQCQVDSQVTMMFWYRQQPGQSLTLIATANQGSEATYESGFVIDKFPISRPNLTFSTLTVSNMSPEDSSIYLCSVQGSRDGSTEAFFGQGTRLTVV.

This clone was detected once. The chain couples TRBV7-9 to TRBJ2-2; 9 nucleotides align to TRBD1. The germline gives CDR1 SEHNR, CDR2 FQNEAQ (reference sequence). With V trimmed by 4 bases and J by 3 bases, 6 bases remained unmatched. The CDR3 runs 16 residues. As DNA, the CDR3 is TGTGCCAGCAGCTCTCCCGGGACAGGGTACACCGGGGAGCTGTTTTTT. This encodes CASSSPGTGYTGELFF. Filled out from reference TRBV7-9 and TRBJ2-2, the complete variable domain reads DTGVSQNPRHKITKRGQNVTFRCDPISEHNRLYWYRQTLGQGPEFLTYFQNEAQLEKSRLLSDRFSAERPKGSFSTLEIQRTEQGDSAMYLCASSSPGTGYTGELFFGEGSRLTVL.

The chain joins TRBV11-1 to TRBJ2-3, with 10 bases fitting TRBD2. The CDR3 spans 16 residues. The germline CDR1 and CDR2 sequences are SGHAT and FQDESV (reference sequence). V lost 4 bases, J lost 2 bases, and 6 bases stayed unmatched. The CDR3 nucleotides read TGTGCCAGCAGCTGGGAGCGGGGGGGACTCACAGATACGCAGTATTTT. Its translation: CASSWERGGLTDTQYF.

This chain uses TRBV7-6 with TRBJ2-1, with a weak D call TRBD2 (6 bases). The CDR3 sequence is 17 residues long. Germline CDR1 is SGHVS and CDR2 is FNYEAQ. V was clipped by 0 bases and J by 0 bases, with 12 bases between them. CDR3 sequence reads: CASSLARAGSSYNEQFF. The CDR3 DNA sequence: TGTGCCAGCAGCTTAGCGAGGGCGGGGAGCTCCTACAATGAGCAGTTCTTC.

V and J are TRBV4-2 and TRBJ1-4, with a weak D call TRBD1 (5 bases). Trimming left V 5 bases short and J 4 bases short, with 17 bases between. Germline assignment: CDR1 LGHNA and CDR2 YNFKEQ. The CDR3 is 16 amino acids. CDR3 loop: CASSTPQGADNEKLFF. The CDR3 DNA follows: TGTGCCAGCAGCACCCCCCAGGGCGCAGATAATGAAAAACTGTTTTTT.

This chain connects TRBV7-9 to TRBJ2-7; D is possibly TRBD2 (6 bases). CDR3 size: 13 residues. Germline CDR1 SEHNR, CDR2 FQNEAQ (reference sequence). V was trimmed by 0 bases and J by 3 bases, leaving 6 bases between them. The CDR3 is CASSLAGGYEQYF. CDR3 nucleotide sequence: TGTGCCAGCAGCTTAGCGGGAGGCTACGAGCAGTACTTC.

The chain has TRBV5-4 and TRBJ2-3, with 9 bases that match TRBD2. V was pared by 0 bases and J by 2 bases, with 4 bases of the junction left unmatched. The CDR3 has 16 amino acids. Germline-derived CDR1 and CDR2 are SGHNT and YYREEE (reference sequence). Here the CDR3 reads CASSLASGEITDTQYF. The CDR3, as DNA: TGTGCCAGCAGCTTGGCTAGCGGGGAGATCACAGATACGCAGTATTTT.

This rearrangement joins TRBV11-2 to TRBJ1-1; D is uncertain. CDR3 length: 12 amino acids. In germline, CDR1 is SGHAT, CDR2 FQNNGV. With 1 base removed from V and 7 bases from J, the gap between germline ends came to 7 bases. The CDR3 here is CASSLVPGEAFF. CDR3 bases: TGTGCCAGCAGCTTAGTTCCGGGTGAAGCTTTCTTT.

The CDR3 DNA is TGTGCCAGCAGCCTGAGTAGCGGGGGGGCCGGAGAGCAGTACTTC. Its translation: CASSLSSGGAGEQYF. The rearrangement links TRBV7-9 to TRBJ2-7; 11 bases map to TRBD2. The germline V gene encodes CDR1 SEHNR and CDR2 FQNEAQ (reference sequence). This CDR3 comprises 15 residues. V lost 5 bases to trimming and J lost 7 bases; unmatched junction nucleotides: 10.

The chain is built from TRBV4-3 and TRBJ2-5; 9 nucleotides line up with TRBD1. The CDR3 is 15 amino acids. Germline V gene lookup returns CDR1 LGHNA and CDR2 YSLEER. V gave up 0 bases and J gave up 9 bases; unmatched junction bases: 8. CDR3 coding DNA: TGCGCCAGCAGCCAAGACCCAGGGACAGGGAGGGCCCAGTACTTC. As protein: CASSQDPGTGRAQYF.

This clone is a singleton in its sample. V usage is TRBV5-1 and J usage is TRBJ2-3; 15 bases agree with TRBD2. The germline V gene encodes CDR1 SGHRS and CDR2 YFSETQ. V lost 3 bases and J lost 3; bases outside the gene matches: 5. This CDR3 spans 17 amino acids. The CDR3 DNA is TGCGCCAGCAGCTCAACCGGACTAGCGGGGGGGACAGATACGCAGTATTTT. It is translated as CASSSTGLAGGTDTQYF.

This chain connects TRBV3-1 (or the pseudogene TRBV3-2) to TRBJ2-7; D might be TRBD2 (5 bases). Trimming left V 2 bases short and J 0 bases short, with 8 bases between. Per germline, CDR1 LGHDT and CDR2 YNNKEL (reference sequence). The CDR3 loop spans 14 amino acids. The CDR3 DNA reads as TGTGCCAGCAGCCAACTCCGGGACTCCTACGAGCAGTACTTC. It is translated as CASSQLRDSYEQYF.

This clone was counted a single time. The V and J genes are TRBV3-1 (or the pseudogene TRBV3-2) and TRBJ1-1, with 9 bases fitting TRBD1. With 5 bases clipped from V and 5 bases from J, the junction kept 9 bases outside the gene matches. In germline, CDR1 is LGHDT, CDR2 YNNKEL (reference sequence). The CDR3 contains 15 residues. DNA for the CDR3: TGTGCCAGCAGCTCATACAGGGGGCGGTGGACTGAAGCTTTCTTT. Translated, it gives CASSSYRGRWTEAFF.

This chain links TRBV21-1 with TRBJ1-4. TRBV21-1 is given as a pseudogene. CDR3 length: 14 amino acids. CDR3 sequence reads: CASSKASSNEKLFF. For the CDR3, the DNA is TGTGCCAGCAGCAAAGCGAGTTCTAATGAAAAACTGTTTTTT.

This sequence joins TRBV6-5 and TRBJ1-6; 10 bases align to TRBD1. With V trimmed by 6 bases and J by 10 bases, 6 bases remained unmatched. CDR3 length: 14 residues. Per germline, CDR1 MNHEY and CDR2 SVGAGI. CDR3 in amino acids: CASRTGGLGSPLHF. The CDR3 DNA is TGTGCCAGCAGGACAGGGGGCTTGGGATCACCCCTCCACTTT.

The chain links TRBV6-2 or TRBV6-3 to TRBJ1-2; TRBD1 matches 7 bases. V lost 5 bases, J lost 7 bases, and 13 bases stayed unmatched. The CDR3 length is 15 residues. Germline V gene sequence: CDR1 MNHEY, CDR2 SVGEGT. Here the CDR3 reads CASSDAPGQPGGYTF. DNA of the CDR3: TGTGCCAGCAGTGACGCTCCGGGACAGCCAGGTGGCTACACCTTC.

V and J are TRBV29-1 and TRBJ1-2, with TRBD1 identical over 8 bases. The CDR3 has 13 amino acids. The V and J ends lost 4 bases and 8 bases, in that order; junction bases with no gene match: 9. CDR1 is SQVTM, CDR2 ANQGSEA, per germline. CDR3 in amino acids: CSVVGQGAWGYTF. The CDR3 DNA sequence: TGCAGCGTTGTAGGCCAGGGGGCGTGGGGCTACACCTTC.

This chain connects TRBV21-1 to TRBJ1-6. TRBV21-1 is a recognized pseudogene. This CDR3 spans 20 amino acids. The CDR3 coding sequence is TGTGCCAGCAGCAAAGCCGTCGGGGAAGGTTTAGAGCGAGATGGGTCACCCCTCCACTTT. It specifies CASSKAVGEGLERDGSPLHF.

This rearrangement joins TRBV5-1 to TRBJ1-1; D unclear. Trimming took 2 bases from V and 2 from J, leaving 13 bases between them. This CDR3 spans 15 amino acids. Per the germline V gene, CDR1 is SGHRS and CDR2 is YFSETQ. CDR3 in DNA: TGCGCCAGCAGCTTTACCCCGACACGTAACACTGAAGCTTTCTTT. It translates to CASSFTPTRNTEAFF. The whole variable domain, filled in from reference TRBV5-1 and TRBJ1-1, reads KAGVTQTPRYLIKTRGQQVTLSCSPISGHRSVSWYQQTPGQGLQFLFEYFSETQRNKGNFPGRFSGRQFSNSRSEMNVSTLELGDSALYLCASSFTPTRNTEAFFGQGTRLTVV.

The J gene is TRBJ2-1, the V gene TRBV5-1; 9 nucleotides match TRBD2. The V segment lost 0 bases and the J segment 5 bases; nucleotides outside the gene matches: 12. The germline V gene has CDR1 SGHRS and CDR2 YFSETQ. The CDR3 contains 18 residues. The CDR3 sequence is CASSLGGGGAIGNNEQFF. The DNA of the CDR3 is TGCGCCAGCAGCTTGGGAGGCGGGGGGGCCATCGGGAACAATGAGCAGTTCTTC.

The CDR3 loop reads CASSPSGGLYNEQFF. Here the CDR3 DNA reads TGTGCCAGTAGTCCTAGCGGGGGGCTTTACAATGAGCAGTTCTTC. The chain has TRBV19 and TRBJ2-1; 11 nucleotides align to TRBD2. This CDR3 spans 15 amino acids. The J segment lost 4 bases and the V segment lost 5 bases, leaving 4 bases of the junction unmatched. Germline V CDR1 and CDR2: LNHDA, SQIVND (reference sequence).

Here the CDR3 reads CASSPASGGLHTQYF. The CDR3, as DNA: TGTGCCAGCTCACCAGCTAGCGGGGGGCTCCATACGCAGTATTTT. V usage is TRBV18 and J usage is TRBJ2-3, with TRBD2 identical over 11 bases. This CDR3 comprises 15 residues. CDR1 KGHSH and CDR2 LQKENI come from the germline V gene. V lost 2 bases and J lost 7; bases outside the gene matches: 5.

This sequence joins TRBV4-2 and TRBJ1-1; D is possibly TRBD1 (5 bases). This CDR3 spans 12 amino acids. The germline V gene has CDR1 LGHNA and CDR2 YNFKEQ. V was shortened by 0 bases and J by 8 bases, with 7 bases between the two germline ends. Here the CDR3 DNA reads TGTGCCAGCAGCCAAGATCGGGGGGAAGCTTTCTTT. Its translation is CASSQDRGEAFF.

This chain connects TRBV21-1 to TRBJ1-5; the table gives TRBD1 as D, unverified against the DNA. TRBV21-1 is labeled a pseudogene. The CDR3 sequence is 17 residues long. The CDR3 nucleotides are TGTGCCAGCAGCAAAGAGAAGGGGCTGTTCTTTCCCCAGCCCCAGCATTTT. Amino acid sequence: CASSKEKGLFFPQPQHF.

The genes are TRBV12-3 or TRBV12-4 and TRBJ1-1; 9 nucleotides align to TRBD1. CDR3 length: 13 amino acids. V shed 4 bases, J shed 5 bases, and the junction held 2 bases outside the gene matches. The CDR3 DNA is TGTGCCAGCAGTTGGGACAGGGTTACTGAAGCTTTCTTT. Translating gives CASSWDRVTEAFF.

The chain links TRBV7-2 to TRBJ2-3; D gene unclear. Germline values: CDR1 SGHTA, CDR2 FQGNSA. This CDR3 region has 14 residues. Trimming took 3 bases from V and 0 from J, leaving 7 bases between them. The CDR3 bases are TGTGCCAGCAGCTTTCAGGTTAGCACAGATACGCAGTATTTT. It encodes CASSFQVSTDTQYF.

The gene calls are TRBV6-5 and TRBJ1-1; weak D call: TRBD1 (5 bases). The CDR3 spans 13 residues. Trimming removed 6 bases at V and 4 bases at J, with 12 bases between. Germline V lookup: CDR1 MNHEY, CDR2 SVGAGI. The CDR3 DNA is TGTGCCAGCAGAAGGGGATCTTTCACTGAAGCTTTCTTT. This translates into CASRRGSFTEAFF.

This chain joins TRBV28 and TRBJ2-7, with D possibly TRBD2 on 6 matching bases. The germline gives CDR1 MDHEN, CDR2 SYDVKM. CDR3 length equals 14 residues. V gave up 7 bases and J gave up 2 bases, with 15 bases separating them. The CDR3 spells CASTYKSGAYEQYF. CDR3 in DNA: TGTGCCAGCACCTACAAATCGGGGGCCTACGAGCAGTACTTC.